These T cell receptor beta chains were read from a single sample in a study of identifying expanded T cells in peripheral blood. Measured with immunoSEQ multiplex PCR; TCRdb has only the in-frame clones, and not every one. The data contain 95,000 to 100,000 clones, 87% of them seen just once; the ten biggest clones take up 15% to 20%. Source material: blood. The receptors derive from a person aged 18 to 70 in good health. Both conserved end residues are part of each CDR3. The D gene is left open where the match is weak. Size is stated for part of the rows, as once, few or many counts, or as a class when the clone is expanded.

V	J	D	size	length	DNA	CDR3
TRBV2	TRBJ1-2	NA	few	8	TGTGCCAGTGGAGGCTACACCTTC	CASGGYTF
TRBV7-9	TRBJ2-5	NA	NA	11	TGTGCCAGCAGCCGGGACTTCGGTCTGTACTTC	CASSRDFGLYF
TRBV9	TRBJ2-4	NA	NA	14	TGTGCCAGCAGCGTAGGGAAGCCGGGGAGCATTCAGTACTTC	CASSVGKPGSIQYF
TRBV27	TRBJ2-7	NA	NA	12	TGTGCCACCCCGACACCTGAGTACGAGCAGTACTTC	CATPTPEYEQYF
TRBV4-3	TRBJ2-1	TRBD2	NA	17	TGCGCCAGCAGCCAGGCGACTAGCGGGGGTGACTACAATGAGCAGTTCTTC	CASSQATSGGDYNEQFF
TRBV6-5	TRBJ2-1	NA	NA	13	TGTGCCAGCAGTCAAATGGGCCCGGGTTTGCAGTTCTTC	CASSQMGPGLQFF
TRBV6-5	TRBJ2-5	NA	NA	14	TGTGCCAGCAGTTACTCCGGGGGGCGGGAGACCCAGTACTTC	CASSYSGGRETQYF
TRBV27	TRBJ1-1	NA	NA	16	TGTGCCAGCAGCCCCCTATTGACAAGCCCGAACACTGAAGCTTTCTTT	CASSPLLTSPNTEAFF
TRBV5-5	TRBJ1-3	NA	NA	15	TGTGCCAGCAGCTTAAACAGCCGCTCTGGAAACACCATATATTTT	CASSLNSRSGNTIYF
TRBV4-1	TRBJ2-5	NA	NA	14	TGCGCCAGCAGCCAAGGAGACGGGCAAGAGACCCAGTACTTC	CASSQGDGQETQYF
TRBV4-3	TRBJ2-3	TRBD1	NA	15	TGCGCCAGCAGCCCCACAGGGGGCCTTGCAGATACGCAGTATTTT	CASSPTGGLADTQYF
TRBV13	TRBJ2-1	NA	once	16	TGTGCCAGCAGCTTCGAAGGCGTTCCGGCCTACAATGAGCAGTTCTTC	CASSFEGVPAYNEQFF
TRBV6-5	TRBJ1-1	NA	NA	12	TGTGCCAGCACTGCCGCTGGTGCTGAAGCTTTCTTT	CASTAAGAEAFF
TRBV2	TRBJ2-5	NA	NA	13	TGTGCCAGCAGTGAACGGGGTCTCGGGACCCAGTACTTC	CASSERGLGTQYF
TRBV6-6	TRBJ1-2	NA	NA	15	TGTGCCAGCAGTTACTCGAGGTTAGCTAACTATGGCTACACCTTC	CASSYSRLANYGYTF
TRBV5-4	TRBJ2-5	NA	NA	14	TGTGCCAGCAGCTCTACGACGGTTCAAGAGACCCAGTACTTC	CASSSTTVQETQYF
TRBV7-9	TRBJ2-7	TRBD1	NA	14	TGTGCCAGCAGTCTCACAGGGGTGGACTACGAGCAGTACTTC	CASSLTGVDYEQYF
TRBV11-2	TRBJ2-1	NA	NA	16	TGTGCCAGCAGCTTAGCGTTGGGGGTTTCTTACAATGAGCAGTTCTTC	CASSLALGVSYNEQFF
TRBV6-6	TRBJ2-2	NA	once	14	TGTGCCCTCAGGCAGGGGTCGAACACCGGGGAGCTGTTTTTT	CALRQGSNTGELFF
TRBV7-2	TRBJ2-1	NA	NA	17	TGTGCCAGCAGCTTATTGCCCCACCAGACCCCCTACAATGAGCAGTTCTTC	CASSLLPHQTPYNEQFF
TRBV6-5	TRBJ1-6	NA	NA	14	TGTGCCAGCGGACGGGGTACCTATAATTCACCCCTCCACTTT	CASGRGTYNSPLHF
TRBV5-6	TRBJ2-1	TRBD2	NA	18	TGTGCCAGCACCGCAGGGACTAGGGGTCCCAGCTCCTACAATGAGCAGTTCTTC	CASTAGTRGPSSYNEQFF
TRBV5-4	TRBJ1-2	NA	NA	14	TGTGCCAGCAGCTTGACGGCGGGGAACTATGGCTACACCTTC	CASSLTAGNYGYTF
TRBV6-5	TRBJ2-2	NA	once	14	TGTGCCAGCAGTTGGGACCTAAACACCGGGGAGCTGTTTTTT	CASSWDLNTGELFF
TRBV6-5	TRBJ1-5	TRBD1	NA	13	TGTGCCAGCAGTCGGCAGGGGGACCAGCCCCAGCATTTT	CASSRQGDQPQHF
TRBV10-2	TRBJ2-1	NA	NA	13	TGCGCCAGCAGTGGCTCCGACTGGGATGAGCAGTTCTTC	CASSGSDWDEQFF
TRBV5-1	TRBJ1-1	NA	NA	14	TGCGCCAGCAGCTTGCGGGGGGACGACACTGAAGCTTTCTTT	CASSLRGDDTEAFF
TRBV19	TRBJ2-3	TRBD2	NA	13	TGTGCCAGTCTTAGCGGGGGGGCAGATACGCAGTATTTT	CASLSGGADTQYF
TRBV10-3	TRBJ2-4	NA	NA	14	TGTGCCATCAGTGAGTCAGGCGTGATAAACATTCAGTACTTC	CAISESGVINIQYF
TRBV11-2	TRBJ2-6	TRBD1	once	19	TGTGCCAGCAGCCCGTCTTCCGGGACAGGCCCTCTCGTGGCCAACGTCCTGACTTTC	CASSPSSGTGPLVANVLTF
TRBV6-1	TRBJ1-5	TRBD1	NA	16	TGTGCCAGCAGTGGCGCCGGGACAGGTAGCAATCAGCCCCAGCATTTT	CASSGAGTGSNQPQHF
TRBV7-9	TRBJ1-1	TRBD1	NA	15	TGTGCCAGCAGCCCGTTGACAGGGTCGGACACTGAAGCTTTCTTT	CASSPLTGSDTEAFF
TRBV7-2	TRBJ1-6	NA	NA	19	TGTGCCAGCAGTCCGGTGAGAGCCAGGACAGATTACTATAATTCACCCCTCCACTTT	CASSPVRARTDYYNSPLHF
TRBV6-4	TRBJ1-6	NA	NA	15	TGTGCCAGCAGTGACTCCGGGGCCCTTAATTCACCCCTCCACTTT	CASSDSGALNSPLHF
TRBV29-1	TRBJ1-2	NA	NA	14	TGCAGCGTTGGCCCTGGGACGGGCGGCTATGGCTACACCTTC	CSVGPGTGGYGYTF
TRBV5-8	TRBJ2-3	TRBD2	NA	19	TGTGCCAGCAGCCCCTACGGACTAGCGGGGGAACCCAGTCCAGATACGCAGTATTTT	CASSPYGLAGEPSPDTQYF
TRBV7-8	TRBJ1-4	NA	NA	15	TGTGCCAGCAGCTCCGGGACTTTCTCGGGCGAAAAACTGTTTTTT	CASSSGTFSGEKLFF
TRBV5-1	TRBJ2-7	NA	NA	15	TGCGCCAGCAGCTCAATCCAGGGTCGTTCCTACGAGCAGTACTTC	CASSSIQGRSYEQYF
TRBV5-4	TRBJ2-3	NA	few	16	TGTGCCAGCAGCTTGGGGTCGAGCTTCAGCACAGATACGCAGTATTTT	CASSLGSSFSTDTQYF
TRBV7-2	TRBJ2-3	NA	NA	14	TGTGCCAGCAGCTTCGTGGGGTGGGGAGATACGCAGTATTTT	CASSFVGWGDTQYF
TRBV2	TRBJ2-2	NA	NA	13	TGTGCCAGCAATTACCTGAACACCGGGGAGCTGTTTTTT	CASNYLNTGELFF
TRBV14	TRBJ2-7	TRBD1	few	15	TGTGCCAGCAGCCAACCGGGGACAGGTCCCTACGAGCAGTACTTC	CASSQPGTGPYEQYF
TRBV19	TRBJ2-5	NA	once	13	TGTGCCAGCTTAGGGGAATCCGGGGAGACCCAGTACTTC	CASLGESGETQYF
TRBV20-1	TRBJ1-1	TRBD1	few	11	TGCAGTGCTAGAGGTACAGGGGGAGCTTTCTTT	CSARGTGGAFF
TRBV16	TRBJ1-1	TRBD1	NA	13	TGTGCCAGCTGTATTACAGGGGCGACTGAAGCTTTCTTT	CASCITGATEAFF
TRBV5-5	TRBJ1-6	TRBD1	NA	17	TGTGCCAGCAGCTTGGAGGGGCCGAGCAGGGGGTTTGGACCCCTCCACTTT	CASSLEGPSRGFGPLHF